This TCR beta chain emerged from a study of cytomegalovirus exposure and HLA in healthy donors. PCR involved 60 Vbeta and 13 Jbeta primers. Some clones are missing from TCRdb's copy, which holds only in-frame ones; the method was immunoSEQ multiplex PCR. This sample has 40,000 to 45,000 clones, with about 90% found just once. As regards this clone: Its antigen remains unidentified.

Study findings and constraints: A list of roughly 180 TCR beta chains associated with cytomegalovirus was given. A missense variant in DCLRE1C was later tied to TCR beta V- and J-gene trimming. From TCR beta sequences, most subjects' HLA-A and HLA-B alleles were reportedly predicted accurately. Fewer N-insertions than the approximately 610-donor mean were reportedly shown by an Asian-associated ancestry cluster in a later analysis.

CDR1 and CDR2 (germline): SGHTA, FQGNSA. V lost 3 bases and J lost 5; bases outside the gene matches: 7. The CDR3 totals 15 residues. This sequence originates from a woman in her thirties or forties in good health and CMV-seropositive. Input material: PBMCs. This chain uses TRBV7-2 with TRBJ1-5, with TRBD1 matching 7 bases. CDR3 in amino acids: CASSFFEGAYQPQHF. The CDR3 DNA reads as TGTGCCAGCAGCTTTTTCGAGGGGGCATATCAGCCCCAGCATTTT.